These 25 T cell receptor beta chains were sequenced from one sample in a study of blood T cell repertoires in COVID-19. Libraries were prepared by immunoSEQ multiplex PCR; TCRdb keeps only in-frame clonotypes and omits some of them. The repertoire has around 180,000 clones, approximately 85% of them found once; the top ten carry more than 2.5%. Sequencing was performed on peripheral blood. These receptors all come from a man in his sixties with acute or convalescent COVID-19.

This rearrangement joins TRBV21-1 to TRBJ2-7; the D call in the table, TRBD2, was not verified against the DNA. TRBV21-1 is flagged as a pseudogene. CDR3 length equals 15 residues. CDR3 residues: CASWPGGQATYEQYF. The CDR3 DNA is TGTGCCAGCTGGCCGGGGGGCCAGGCAACCTACGAGCAGTACTTC.

This chain links TRBV24-1 with TRBJ2-1, with 8 bases identical to TRBD1. Germline-derived CDR1 and CDR2 are KGHDR and SFDVKD. The CDR3 contains 15 residues. V trimming: 4 bases; J trimming: 10 bases; junction bases outside the gene matches: 11. The CDR3 loop is CATSERTGPLEEQFF. CDR3 DNA: TGTGCCACCAGTGAGAGGACAGGGCCCTTGGAGGAGCAGTTCTTC.

The chain recombines TRBV7-6 with TRBJ2-3; 9 bases are shared with TRBD1. CDR3 size: 15 residues. After removal of 5 bases from V and 6 bases from J, the junction contained 9 bases not matched to a gene. Germline V gene sequence: CDR1 SGHVS, CDR2 FNYEAQ. The CDR3 bases are TGTGCCAGCAGCAAATCCGGGACAGGGATTGATACGCAGTATTTT. Residues: CASSKSGTGIDTQYF.

The chain recombines TRBV11-2 with TRBJ1-1, with D unresolved. Between the trimmed V and J ends, which lost 5 bases and 11 bases, there was a span of 18 bases. Germline values: CDR1 SGHAT, CDR2 FQNNGV. The CDR3 extends over 13 amino acids. The CDR3: CASSPRKPWRAFF. CDR3 DNA: TGTGCCAGCAGCCCAAGGAAGCCATGGAGGGCTTTCTTT.

The chain combines TRBV19 with TRBJ1-4; no clear D. The CDR3 sequence is 16 residues long. V was shortened by 1 base and J by 8 bases, with 17 bases between the two germline ends. CDR1 LNHDA and CDR2 SQIVND come from the germline V gene (reference sequence). The DNA for the CDR3 is TGTGCCAGTAGTATAGCCCCAAATGAGGGAAGCGAAAAACTGTTTTTT. This sequence encodes CASSIAPNEGSEKLFF.

The chain recombines TRBV10-3 with TRBJ2-7; 12 bases agree with TRBD2. Germline-derived CDR1 and CDR2 are ENHRY and SYGVKD. The CDR3 covers 15 residues. With 3 bases clipped from V and 5 bases from J, the junction kept 5 bases outside the gene matches. DNA of the CDR3: TGTGCCATCAGTGACATAACTAGCGGGAGGCACGAGCAGTACTTC. Its protein is CAISDITSGRHEQYF.

The chain links TRBV9 to TRBJ1-1; D is possibly TRBD1 (5 bases). This CDR3 region has 15 residues. From germline, CDR1 is SGDLS and CDR2 YYNGEE. V lost 8 bases and J lost 4, with 21 bases in between. The CDR3 nucleotides are TGTGCCAGTTCCCTGGGGGGAGGGTCCGGCACTGAAGCTTTCTTT. Translation gives CASSLGGGSGTEAFF.

This chain joins TRBV27 and TRBJ2-3; D call uncertain. The germline V and J ends were trimmed by 4 bases and 2 bases, with 13 bases remaining between them. Looked up from germline, CDR1 is MNHEY and CDR2 is SMNVEV (reference sequence). This CDR3 region has 15 residues. Here the CDR3 DNA reads TGTGCCAGCAGTTCGTCAGGCCGCACCACAGATACGCAGTATTTT. Translating it yields CASSSSGRTTDTQYF.

This chain joins TRBV30 and TRBJ1-5, with D perhaps TRBD1 (6 bases). Trimming pared 2 bases from V and 2 bases from J, leaving 19 bases between. Germline V lookup: CDR1 GTSNPN, CDR2 SVGIG (reference sequence). The CDR3 consists of 17 residues. The CDR3 DNA follows: TGTGCCTGGAGTCCAACCTACAGCCGACAGGGCAATCAGCCCCAGCATTTT. Translating gives CAWSPTYSRQGNQPQHF.

This sequence joins TRBV11-2 and TRBJ1-2, with a tentative D call TRBD1 (5 bases). The CDR3 loop spans 13 amino acids. Germline V gives CDR1 SGHAT, CDR2 FQNNGV. Between the trimmed V and J ends, which lost 2 bases and 9 bases, there was a span of 13 bases. The CDR3 sequence: CASSLWGTRSYTF. The DNA for the CDR3 is TGTGCCAGCAGCTTATGGGGGACTAGGAGCTACACCTTC.

The gene calls are TRBV23-1 and TRBJ2-7, with 15 bases lining up with TRBD2. TRBV23-1 belongs to the ORF category, with a function that is uncertain. Trimming took 6 bases from V and 2 from J; bases not matched to a gene: 14. The CDR3 is made up of 19 amino acids. CDR3 in amino acids: CASRRGKGTSGRPAYEQYF. The DNA for the CDR3 is TGCGCCAGCAGAAGAGGAAAAGGGACTAGCGGGAGGCCGGCCTACGAGCAGTACTTC.

The chain couples TRBV5-5 to TRBJ2-1, with 11 bases lining up with TRBD2. Per the germline V gene, CDR1 is SGHKS and CDR2 is YYEKEE (reference sequence). The V segment lost 4 bases and the J segment 6 bases; nucleotides outside the gene matches: 6. CDR3 size: 15 residues. This CDR3 reads CASSLTSGIFNEQFF. DNA for the CDR3: TGTGCCAGCAGCCTGACTAGCGGGATTTTCAATGAGCAGTTCTTC.

The CDR3 sequence is CASSYRQGPGELFF. DNA of the CDR3: TGTGCCAGCAGTTACCGGCAGGGCCCCGGGGAGCTGTTTTTT. The chain joins TRBV6-5 to TRBJ2-2; a weak D match, TRBD1 (5 bases). Trimming left V 2 bases short and J 6 bases short, with 10 bases between. The length of the CDR3 is 14 residues. Germline CDR1 reads MNHEY; CDR2 reads SVGAGI.

This clone occurred once. The V call is TRBV2, the J call TRBJ1-2, with D maybe TRBD1 (5 bases). V was clipped by 6 bases and J by 11 bases, with 25 bases between them. Germline lookup yields CDR1 SNHLY and CDR2 FYNNEI. The CDR3 length is 15 residues. CDR3 nucleotides: TGTGCCAGCAGCGCCATAACCGGGACGGGAGGGAGTTACACCTTC. Protein sequence: CASSAITGTGGSYTF.

In DNA, the CDR3 is TGCGCCAGCAGCCAAGAGGGGACAGATAATTCACCCCTCCACTTT. Translation gives CASSQEGTDNSPLHF. V usage is TRBV4-3 and J usage is TRBJ1-6; 7 nucleotides align to TRBD1. CDR1 is LGHNA and CDR2 is YSLEER in the germline V gene. There are 15 residues in the CDR3. The J segment lost 5 bases and the V segment lost 0 bases, leaving 1 base of the junction unmatched.

The chain links TRBV7-9 to TRBJ1-5; D might be TRBD1 (5 bases). Trimming cost V 6 bases and J 4 bases, with 16 bases left between them. Germline V CDR1 and CDR2: SEHNR, FQNEAQ (reference sequence). The CDR3 sequence is 15 residues long. The chain's CDR3 is CASSKAGGGNQPQHF. The CDR3 DNA sequence: TGTGCCAGCAGTAAGGCGGGGGGTGGGAATCAGCCCCAGCATTTT.

This sequence joins TRBV18 and TRBJ2-7; 16 bases line up with TRBD2. The germline V gene encodes CDR1 KGHSH and CDR2 LQKENI. The CDR3 has 15 residues. Trimming at V came to 2 bases and at J to 7 bases, leaving 2 bases not matched to a gene. This chain's CDR3 is CASSPGTSGRGEQYF. The CDR3 DNA reads as TGTGCCAGCTCACCAGGGACTAGCGGGAGGGGTGAGCAGTACTTC.

V gene TRBV7-2 combines with J gene TRBJ1-2, with 8 positions matching TRBD1. V lost 5 bases to trimming and J lost 8 bases; unmatched junction nucleotides: 7. The CDR3 extends over 13 amino acids. Per the germline V gene, CDR1 is SGHTA and CDR2 is FQGNSA. CDR3 sequence reads: CASSIGQGRGYTF. CDR3 in DNA: TGTGCCAGCAGCATAGGACAGGGCCGGGGCTACACCTTC.

The count of this clone is one. This chain joins TRBV6-9 and TRBJ2-4, with 10 bases identical to TRBD2. The V gene end was trimmed by 0 bases and the J gene end by 3 bases; junction bases not matched to a gene: 11. Germline values: CDR1 MNHGY, CDR2 SVAAGI. CDR3 length equals 19 residues. The CDR3 nucleotides are TGTGCCAGCAGTTATTCTAGGACTAGCGGTTCGTGTGGCAAAAACATTCAGTACTTC. Encoded protein: CASSYSRTSGSCGKNIQYF.

The chain has TRBV29-1 and TRBJ1-1, with a weak D call TRBD1 (6 bases). The germline CDR1 and CDR2 sequences are SQVTM and ANQGSEA. The length of the CDR3 is 11 residues. The ends were cut back, 5 bases at V and 8 bases at J, with 12 bases in the middle. The CDR3 here is CSVTEGGEAFF. The CDR3 nucleotides read TGCAGCGTTACCGAGGGGGGGGAAGCTTTCTTT.

The chain has TRBV7-9 and TRBJ2-7; unclear D gene. Germline values: CDR1 SEHNR, CDR2 FQNEAQ (reference sequence). The CDR3 sequence is 13 residues long. V lost 1 base, J lost 4 bases, and 8 bases lay in between. The CDR3 DNA sequence: TGTGCCAGCAGCTTAGTGCCAGGTTACGAGCAGTACTTC. This gives the protein CASSLVPGYEQYF.

The chain links TRBV28 to TRBJ1-6; D uncertain. The CDR3 is 14 residues long. Germline V gene sequence: CDR1 MDHEN, CDR2 SYDVKM. The V and J ends lost 3 bases and 6 bases respectively, with 9 bases between them. The CDR3 DNA follows: TGTGCCAGCAGTTTCGGCAGGTCTAATTCACCCCTCCACTTT. Residues: CASSFGRSNSPLHF.

The CDR3 spells CASSLAGGSADEQYF. The DNA of the CDR3 is TGTGCCAGCAGCTTAGCCGGGGGATCCGCGGACGAGCAGTACTTC. V and J are TRBV7-9 and TRBJ2-7; D perhaps matches TRBD2 (6 bases). The CDR3 sequence is 15 residues long. Trimming shortened V by 0 bases and J by 5 bases, and 14 bases separated the two germline ends. CDR1 is SEHNR, CDR2 FQNEAQ, per germline (reference sequence).

The J gene is TRBJ2-7, the V gene TRBV7-2; tentative D call: TRBD1 (6 bases). The V gene's germline CDR1 is SGHTA and CDR2 FQGNSA. The ends were cut back, 3 bases at V and 0 bases at J, with 9 bases in the middle. The CDR3 contains 14 residues. The CDR3 reads CASSFRQASYEQYF. CDR3 in DNA: TGTGCCAGCAGCTTCAGACAGGCCTCCTACGAGCAGTACTTC.

In this sample, this clone turned up once. The chain joins TRBV15 to TRBJ1-4; D not resolved. The CDR3 loop spans 13 amino acids. Germline V gives CDR1 LNHNV, CDR2 YYDKDF (reference sequence). Trimming took 6 bases from V and 7 from J, leaving 12 bases between them. The CDR3 coding sequence is TGTGCCACCAGTGTGCGGCCTGGTGAAAAACTGTTTTTT. It yields the protein CATSVRPGEKLFF.